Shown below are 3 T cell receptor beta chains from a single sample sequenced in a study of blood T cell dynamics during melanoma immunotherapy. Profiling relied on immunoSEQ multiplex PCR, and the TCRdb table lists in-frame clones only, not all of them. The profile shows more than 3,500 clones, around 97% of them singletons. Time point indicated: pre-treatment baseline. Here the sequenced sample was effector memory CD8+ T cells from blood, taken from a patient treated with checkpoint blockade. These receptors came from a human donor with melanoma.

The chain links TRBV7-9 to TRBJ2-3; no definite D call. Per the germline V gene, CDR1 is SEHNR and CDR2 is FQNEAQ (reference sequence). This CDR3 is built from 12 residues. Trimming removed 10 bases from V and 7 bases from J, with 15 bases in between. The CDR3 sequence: CATQASAHTQYF. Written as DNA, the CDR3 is TGTGCCACCCAGGCCAGCGCCCATACGCAGTATTTT.

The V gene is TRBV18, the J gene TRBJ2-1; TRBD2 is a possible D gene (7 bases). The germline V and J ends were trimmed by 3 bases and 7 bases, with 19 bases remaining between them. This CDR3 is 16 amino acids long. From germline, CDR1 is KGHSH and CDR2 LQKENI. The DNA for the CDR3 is TGTGCCAGCTCACCTGGGGGGGCGCGGTATAAGAATGAGCAGTTCTTC. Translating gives CASSPGGARYKNEQFF.

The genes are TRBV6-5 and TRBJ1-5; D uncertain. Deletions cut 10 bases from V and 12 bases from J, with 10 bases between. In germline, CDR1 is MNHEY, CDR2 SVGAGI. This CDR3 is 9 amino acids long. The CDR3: CATAGGQHF. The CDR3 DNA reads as TGTGCCACGGCTGGCGGCCAGCATTTT.